This T cell receptor beta chain appears in the sequencing data of a study of PD-1 blockade in classical Hodgkin lymphoma. Study overall: Treatment was intravenous nivolumab, 3 mg/kg every 2 weeks, until progression.

General observations from the study: Excluded were patients who started nivolumab under 1 year after ASCT, a group that had lower diversity. Differences between repertoires have undefined causes, possibly disease activity or prior therapy. Those achieving complete response showed baseline diversity like newly diagnosed patients.

Turning to this clone: Its antigen is unknown.

Germline V gives CDR1 LNHNV, CDR2 YYDKDF (reference sequence). The CDR3 sequence is 14 residues long. V lost 0 bases and J 7 bases, leaving 9 bases between the germline ends. Every patient experienced relapse after autologous stem cell transplantation, and brentuximab vedotin exposure varied. Assay: immunoSEQ multiplex PCR; the TCRdb copy retains only in-frame clones and omits some. The sample has some 46,000 clones; around 82% are singletons. V is TRBV15 and J is TRBJ1-4, with a possible D match to TRBD1 (5 bases). The sample consisted of peripheral blood mononuclear cells (PBMCs), taken before the second cycle of nivolumab. This TCR derives from a human donor with classical Hodgkin lymphoma. CDR3 sequence (DNA): TGTGCCACCAGCAGAGATCGGGGGGGTGAAAAACTGTTTTTT. Translation gives CATSRDRGGEKLFF. The full variable domain, with the rest looked up from reference TRBV15 and TRBJ1-4, is DAMVIQNPRYQVTQFGKPVTLSCSQTLNHNVMYWYQQKSSQAPKLLFHYYDKDFNNEADTPDNFQSRRPNTSFCFLDIRSPGLGDTAMYLCATSRDRGGEKLFFGSGTQLSVL.